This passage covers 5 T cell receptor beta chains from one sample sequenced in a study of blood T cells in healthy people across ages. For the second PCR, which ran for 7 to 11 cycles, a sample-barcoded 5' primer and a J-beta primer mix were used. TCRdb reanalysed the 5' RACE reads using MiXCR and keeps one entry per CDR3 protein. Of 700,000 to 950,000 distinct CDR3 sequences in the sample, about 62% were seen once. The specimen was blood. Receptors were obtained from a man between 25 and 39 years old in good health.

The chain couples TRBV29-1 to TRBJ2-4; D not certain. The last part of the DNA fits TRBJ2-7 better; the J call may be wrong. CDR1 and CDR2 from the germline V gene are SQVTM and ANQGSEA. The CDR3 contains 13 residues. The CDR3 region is CSVVAGGVYEQYF. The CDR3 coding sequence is TGCAGCGTTGTTGCTGGCGGAGTTTACGAGCAGTACTTC.

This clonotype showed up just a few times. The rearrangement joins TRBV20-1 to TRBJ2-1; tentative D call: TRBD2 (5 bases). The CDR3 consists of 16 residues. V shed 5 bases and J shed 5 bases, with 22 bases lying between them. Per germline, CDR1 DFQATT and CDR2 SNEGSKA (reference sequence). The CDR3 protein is CSAQPRLPPRHNEQFF. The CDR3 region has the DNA TGCAGTGCTCAGCCGAGACTACCACCAAGACACAATGAGCAGTTCTTC.

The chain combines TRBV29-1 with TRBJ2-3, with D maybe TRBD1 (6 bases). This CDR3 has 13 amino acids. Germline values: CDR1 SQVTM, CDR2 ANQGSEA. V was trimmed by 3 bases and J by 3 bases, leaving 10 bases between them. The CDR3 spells CSVDDQGTDTQYF. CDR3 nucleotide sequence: TGCAGCGTTGATGATCAGGGGACAGATACGCAGTATTTT.

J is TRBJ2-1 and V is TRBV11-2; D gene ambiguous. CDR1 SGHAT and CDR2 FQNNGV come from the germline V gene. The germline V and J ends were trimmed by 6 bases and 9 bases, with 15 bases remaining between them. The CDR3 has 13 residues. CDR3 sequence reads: CASSVLSLGEQFF. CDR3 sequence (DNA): TGTGCCAGCAGTGTATTGTCCCTCGGTGAGCAGTTCTTC.

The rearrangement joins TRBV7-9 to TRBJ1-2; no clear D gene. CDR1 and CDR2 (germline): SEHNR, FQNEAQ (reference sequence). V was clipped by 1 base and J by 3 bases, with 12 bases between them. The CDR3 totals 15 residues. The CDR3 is CASSLGGSDYYGYTF. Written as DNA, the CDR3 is TGTGCCAGCAGCTTAGGAGGGAGCGACTACTATGGCTACACCTTC.